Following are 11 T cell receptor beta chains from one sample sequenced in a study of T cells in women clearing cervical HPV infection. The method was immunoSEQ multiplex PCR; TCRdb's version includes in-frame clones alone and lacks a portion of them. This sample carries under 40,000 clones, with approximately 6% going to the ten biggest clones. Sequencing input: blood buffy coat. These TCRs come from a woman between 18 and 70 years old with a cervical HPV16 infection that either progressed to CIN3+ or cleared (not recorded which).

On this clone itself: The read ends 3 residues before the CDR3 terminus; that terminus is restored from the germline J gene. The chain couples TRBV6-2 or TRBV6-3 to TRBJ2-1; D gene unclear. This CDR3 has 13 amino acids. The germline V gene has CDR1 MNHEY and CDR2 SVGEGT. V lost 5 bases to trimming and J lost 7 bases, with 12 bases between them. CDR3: CASSAQRHNEQFF. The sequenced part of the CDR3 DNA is TGTGCCAGCAGTGCTCAGCGCCATAATGAG.

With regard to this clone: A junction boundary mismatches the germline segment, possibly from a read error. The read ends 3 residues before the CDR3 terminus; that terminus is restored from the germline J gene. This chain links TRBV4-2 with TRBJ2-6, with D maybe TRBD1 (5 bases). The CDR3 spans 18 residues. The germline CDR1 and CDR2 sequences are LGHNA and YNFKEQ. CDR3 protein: CASSQDQQELSGANVLTF. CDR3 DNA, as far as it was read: TGCGCCAGCAGCCAAGATCAACAGGAACTCTCTGGGGCCAACGTC.

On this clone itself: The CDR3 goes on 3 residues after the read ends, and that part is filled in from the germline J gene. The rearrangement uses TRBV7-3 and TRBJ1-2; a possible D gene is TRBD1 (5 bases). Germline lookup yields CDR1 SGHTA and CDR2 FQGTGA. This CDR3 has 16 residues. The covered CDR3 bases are TGTGCCAGCAGCTCCATTAGCGGGGGTGGTTCAGATACC. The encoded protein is CASSSISGGGSDT. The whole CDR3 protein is CASSSISGGGSDTYTF.

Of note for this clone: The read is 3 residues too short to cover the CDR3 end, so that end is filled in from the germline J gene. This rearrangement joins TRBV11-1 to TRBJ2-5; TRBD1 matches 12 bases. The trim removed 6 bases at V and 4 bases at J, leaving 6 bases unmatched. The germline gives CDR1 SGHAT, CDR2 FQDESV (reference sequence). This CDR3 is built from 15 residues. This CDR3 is CASRLGTGGGETQYF. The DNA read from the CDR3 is TGTGCCAGCAGGCTTGGGACAGGGGGCGGAGAGACC.

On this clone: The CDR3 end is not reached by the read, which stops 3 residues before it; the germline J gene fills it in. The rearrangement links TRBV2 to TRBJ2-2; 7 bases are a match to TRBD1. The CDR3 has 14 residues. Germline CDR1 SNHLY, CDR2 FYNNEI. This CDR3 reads CASSQDRVFEKLFF. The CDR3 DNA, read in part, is TGTGCCAGCAGTCAAGACAGGGTATTTGAAAAG.

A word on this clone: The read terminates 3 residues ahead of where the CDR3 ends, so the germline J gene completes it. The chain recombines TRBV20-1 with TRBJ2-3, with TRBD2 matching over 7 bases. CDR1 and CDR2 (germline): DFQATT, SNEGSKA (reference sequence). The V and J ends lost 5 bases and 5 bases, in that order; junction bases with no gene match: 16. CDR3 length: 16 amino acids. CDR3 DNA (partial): TGCAGTGCTCGGGGGAGGGACCCCAAAAAGTTAGATACG. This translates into CSARGRDPKKLDT. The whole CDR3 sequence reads CSARGRDPKKLDTQYF.

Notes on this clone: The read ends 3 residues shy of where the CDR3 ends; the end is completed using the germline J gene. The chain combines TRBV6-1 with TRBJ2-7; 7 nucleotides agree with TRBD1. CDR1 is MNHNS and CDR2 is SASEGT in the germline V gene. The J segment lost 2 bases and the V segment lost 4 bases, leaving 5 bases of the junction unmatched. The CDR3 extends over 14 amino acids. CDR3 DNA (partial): TGTGCCAGCAGTGGAAACAGGGGACCCTACGAG. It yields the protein CASSGNRGPYE. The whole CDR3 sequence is CASSGNRGPYEQYF.

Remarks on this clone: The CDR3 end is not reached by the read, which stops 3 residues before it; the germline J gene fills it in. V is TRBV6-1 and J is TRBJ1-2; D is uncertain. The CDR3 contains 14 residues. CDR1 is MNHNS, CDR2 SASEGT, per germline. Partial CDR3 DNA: TGTGCCAGCAGTGAAACCGACTATCGCTACGAC. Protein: CASSETDYRYD. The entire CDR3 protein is CASSETDYRYDYTF.

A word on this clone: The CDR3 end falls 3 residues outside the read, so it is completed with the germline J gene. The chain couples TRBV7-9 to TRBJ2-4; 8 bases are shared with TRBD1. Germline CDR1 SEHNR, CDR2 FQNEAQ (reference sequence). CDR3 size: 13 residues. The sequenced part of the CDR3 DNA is TGTGCCAGCAGTTACGGACAGGGCTCTGGT. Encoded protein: CASSYGQGSG. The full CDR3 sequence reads CASSYGQGSGQYF.

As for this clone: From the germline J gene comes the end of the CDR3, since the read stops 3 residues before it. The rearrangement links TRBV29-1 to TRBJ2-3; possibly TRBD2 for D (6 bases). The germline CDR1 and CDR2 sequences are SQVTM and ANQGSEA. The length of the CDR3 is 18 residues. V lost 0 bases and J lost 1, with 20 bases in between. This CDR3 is CSVEDLFPTGLRTDTQYF. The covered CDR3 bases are TGCAGCGTTGAAGATCTTTTCCCCACAGGACTACGCACAGATACG.

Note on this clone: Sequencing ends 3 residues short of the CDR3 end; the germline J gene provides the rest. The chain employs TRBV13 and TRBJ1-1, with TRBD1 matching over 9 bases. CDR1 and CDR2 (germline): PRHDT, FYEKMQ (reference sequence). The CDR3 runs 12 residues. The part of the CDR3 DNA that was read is TGTGCCAGCAGCCTGGGGACAGGGGAA. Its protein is CASSLGTGE. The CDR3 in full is CASSLGTGEAFF.